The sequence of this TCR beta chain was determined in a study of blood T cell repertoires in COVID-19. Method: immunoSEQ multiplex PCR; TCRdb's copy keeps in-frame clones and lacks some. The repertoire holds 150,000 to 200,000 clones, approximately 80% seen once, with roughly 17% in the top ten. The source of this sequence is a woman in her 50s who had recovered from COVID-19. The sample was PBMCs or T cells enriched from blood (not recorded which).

The CDR3 bases are TGTGCCAGCAGTGAGGGCAGACTCGGGGCAGATACGCAGTATTTT. This gives the protein CASSEGRLGADTQYF. The rearrangement uses TRBV6-4 and TRBJ2-3; D might be TRBD2 (5 bases). The length of the CDR3 is 15 residues. The V gene lost 3 bases and the J gene lost 4 bases, with 14 bases spanning the gap. CDR1 and CDR2 from the germline V gene are MRHNA and SNTAGT.